The clone carrying this T cell receptor (beta chain) was seen many times. Its antigen is currently unknown. The data were taken from a study of CD8 T cells in ankylosing spondylitis. Making use of molecular barcodes, quantitative 5'-RACE generated TCR beta libraries. TCRdb recomputed calls from the 5' RACE reads with MiXCR, one row per CDR3 protein. The data show some 27,000 distinct CDR3 sequences, around 5.2% seen once. Study observations and caveats: Certain motif variants had earlier been reported in reactive arthritis synovial fluid and blood. Roughly eight highly homologous variants formed a TCR beta motif that appeared characteristic of ankylosing spondylitis blood. Reportedly, significant enrichment of disease-linked clones occurred in matched ankylosing spondylitis synovial fluid.

The V gene's germline CDR1 is SGDLS and CDR2 YYNGEE. The CDR3 length is 12 residues. Trimming removed 4 bases at V and 8 bases at J, with 10 bases between. Input material: blood, either unsorted or a sorted T cell fraction (not recorded which). This TCR derives from a female donor with ankylosing spondylitis or in good health (not recorded which). V and J are TRBV9 and TRBJ2-1; D is uncertain. Here the CDR3 reads CASSRYGYEQFF. The CDR3, as DNA: TGTGCCAGCAGCCGATATGGCTATGAGCAGTTCTTC. Supplemented by reference TRBV9 and TRBJ2-1, the full variable domain reads DSGVTQTPKHLITATGQRVTLRCSPRSGDLSVYWYQQSLDQGLQFLIQYYNGEERAKGNILERFSAQQFPDLHSELNLSSLELGDSALYFCASSRYGYEQFFGPGTRLTVL.